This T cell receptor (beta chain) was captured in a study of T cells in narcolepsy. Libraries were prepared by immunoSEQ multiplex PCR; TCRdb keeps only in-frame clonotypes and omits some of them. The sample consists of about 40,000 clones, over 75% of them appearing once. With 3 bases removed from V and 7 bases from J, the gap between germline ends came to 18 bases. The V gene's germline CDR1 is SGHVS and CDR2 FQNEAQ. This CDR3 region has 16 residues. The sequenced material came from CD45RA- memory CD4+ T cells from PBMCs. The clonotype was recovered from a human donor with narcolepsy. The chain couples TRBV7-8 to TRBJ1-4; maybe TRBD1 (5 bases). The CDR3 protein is CASSFTIGGTGEKLFF. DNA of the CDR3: TGTGCCAGCAGCTTTACCATCGGGGGAACGGGTGAAAAACTGTTTTTT.